This TCR beta chain appears in the sequencing data of a study of blood T cell repertoires in COVID-19. Profiled with immunoSEQ multiplex PCR; TCRdb holds only in-frame clones, not every one. The table lists a few hundred thousand clones, approximately 90% of them singletons. Germline V CDR1 and CDR2: SGDLS, YYNGEE. Trimming took 0 bases from V and 5 from J; bases not matched to a gene: 2. CDR3 length equals 16 residues. The V and J genes are TRBV9 and TRBJ2-1; the match to TRBD2 covers 13 bases. Material: PBMCs or T cells enriched from blood (not recorded which). The receptor comes from a middle-aged woman who had recovered from COVID-19. The CDR3 DNA is TGTGCCAGCAGCGTAGTTACTAGCGGGAGGGACAATGAGCAGTTCTTC. Translation gives CASSVVTSGRDNEQFF.